This record concerns one T cell receptor beta chain sequence. The antigen remains undetermined. This record belongs to a study of T cells in localized non-small cell lung cancer. Notes on the study in general: Prolonged overall survival went with higher T cell density in the blood. Uninvolved adjacent lung had higher T cell clonality than tumor and all other tissues. Since sequencing was restricted to only one region of the tumor, intratumor heterogeneity remains a possibility.

The assay was immunoSEQ multiplex PCR, and TCRdb's table has in-frame clones only and misses some. This table holds approximately 30,000 clones, about nine tenths found once. Sample: peripheral blood, taken before any cancer treatment. The sequence was obtained from a male donor aged 60 or over with stage III lung adenocarcinoma.

CDR3 coding DNA: TGCGCCAGCAGCGCGGACCAAGAGACCCAGTACTTC. Translated: CASSADQETQYF. The chain recombines TRBV5-1 with TRBJ2-5; D uncertain. The germline V gene encodes CDR1 SGHRS and CDR2 YFSETQ. The CDR3 length is 12 residues. Trimming shortened V by 4 bases and J by 0 bases, and 4 bases separated the two germline ends. Using reference TRBV5-1 and TRBJ2-5 for the parts outside the CDR3, the full variable domain is KAGVTQTPRYLIKTRGQQVTLSCSPISGHRSVSWYQQTPGQGLQFLFEYFSETQRNKGNFPGRFSGRQFSNSRSEMNVSTLELGDSALYLCASSADQETQYFGPGTRLLVL.